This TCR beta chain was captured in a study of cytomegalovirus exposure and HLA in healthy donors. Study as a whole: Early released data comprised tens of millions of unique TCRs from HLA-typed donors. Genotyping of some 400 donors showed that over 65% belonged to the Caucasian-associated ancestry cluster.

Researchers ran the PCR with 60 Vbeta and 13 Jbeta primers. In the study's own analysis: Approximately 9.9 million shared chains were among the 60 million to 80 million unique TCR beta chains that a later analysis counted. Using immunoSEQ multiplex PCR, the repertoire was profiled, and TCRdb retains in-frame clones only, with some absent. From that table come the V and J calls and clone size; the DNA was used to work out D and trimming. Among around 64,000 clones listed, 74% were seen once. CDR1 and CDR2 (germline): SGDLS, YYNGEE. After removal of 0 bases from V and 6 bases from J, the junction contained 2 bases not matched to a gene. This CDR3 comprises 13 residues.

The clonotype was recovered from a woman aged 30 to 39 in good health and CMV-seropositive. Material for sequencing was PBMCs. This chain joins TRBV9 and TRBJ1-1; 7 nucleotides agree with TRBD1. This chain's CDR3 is CASSVEQGAEAFF. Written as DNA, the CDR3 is TGTGCCAGCAGCGTAGAGCAGGGGGCTGAAGCTTTCTTT.